Listed here are 14 T cell receptor beta chains from one sample, sequenced in a study of CXCR3-negative and CXCR3-positive naive CD8 T cells. Libraries were UMI-labeled 5' RACE TRB cDNA. TCRdb reworked the 5' RACE reads into one entry per CDR3 protein, no DNA. This sample's clone table lists over 55,000 distinct CDR3 sequences. Their recognized antigens are unknown. Study-level findings and limits: Naive cells positive for CXCR3 carried more hydrophobic TRB CDR3s than CXCR3-negative ones.

What was sequenced was naive CXCR3+ CD8+ T cells from blood. As for subset: CD45RO-CCR7+CD27+CD95- naive CD8+ T cells expressing CXCR3 (TNR3+). The receptors were sampled from a human donor in good health. Some clones in this sample may be carry-over from other donors' samples.

V and J are TRBV30 and TRBJ1-1. CDR3 size: 15 residues. CDR1 is GTSNPN and CDR2 is SVGIG in the germline V gene (reference sequence). Here the CDR3 reads CAWRYPETMNTEAFF.

This chain joins TRBV9 and TRBJ2-1. From germline, CDR1 is SGDLS and CDR2 YYNGEE. CDR3 length equals 11 residues. The CDR3 region is CASGPTGYQFF.

Its frequency marks this clonotype as medium-sized (0.01 to 0.1%). This sequence joins TRBV6-2 or TRBV6-3 and TRBJ2-1. Germline V lookup: CDR1 MNHEY, CDR2 SVGEGT. This CDR3 has 12 residues. The CDR3 loop reads CASSLVWPSQFF.

The CDR3 sequence is CASSRRQGKGNGPPNEQFF. The chain joins TRBV7-2 to TRBJ2-1; there is no DNA to check the TCRdb D call of TRBD1. The CDR3 sequence is 19 residues long. CDR1 and CDR2 from the germline V gene are SGHTA and FQGNSA.

The V and J genes are TRBV12-3 or TRBV12-4 and TRBJ2-5; TCRdb designates TRBD1, a call that cannot be tested without DNA. This CDR3 contains 14 residues. CDR3 in amino acids: CASSSPWDRETQYF.

This chain links TRBV10-1 with TRBJ2-7; lacking DNA, the TRBD1 call made by TCRdb goes unchecked. The CDR3 has 14 residues. Germline V gene sequence: CDR1 WNHNN, CDR2 SYGVQD (reference sequence). CDR3 sequence: CASSDPGLSYEQYF.

This sequence joins TRBV7-6 and TRBJ2-7; TCRdb's D call, TRBD1, is unchecked because there is no DNA. There are 12 residues in the CDR3. From germline, CDR1 is SGHVS and CDR2 FNYEAQ. This CDR3 reads CASSPGASEQYF.

The chain is built from TRBV6-5 and TRBJ2-1; TCRdb indicates TRBD2, and absent DNA this call remains unverified. CDR3 length: 12 amino acids. CDR1 and CDR2 from the germline V gene are MNHEY and SVGAGI. This CDR3 is CASSHAGNEQFF.

The rearrangement uses TRBV21-1 and TRBJ2-5; TCRdb's D call, TRBD1, is unchecked because there is no DNA. TRBV21-1 is a listed pseudogene. The CDR3 extends over 19 amino acids. CDR3 protein: CASGSSLRDRGPCRETQYF.

The chain links TRBV29-1 to TRBJ2-7; the D call from TCRdb, TRBD1, cannot be confirmed without DNA. Looked up from germline, CDR1 is SQVTM and CDR2 is ANQGSEA. This CDR3 contains 16 residues. This chain's CDR3 is CSVEGFGTDSSYEQYF.

The chain carries TRBV28 and TRBJ2-3; without DNA, the TCRdb call of TRBD1 cannot be checked. Per germline, CDR1 MDHEN and CDR2 SYDVKM. This CDR3 has 15 amino acids. The CDR3 here is CASSAGTPITDTQYF. Complete variable domain (other parts from reference TRBV28 and TRBJ2-3): DVKVTQSSRYLVKRTGEKVFLECVQDMDHENMFWYRQDPGLGLRLIYFSYDVKMKEKGDIPEGYSVSREKKERFSLILESASTNQTSMYLCASSAGTPITDTQYFGPGTRLTVL.

The rearrangement joins TRBV7-3 to TRBJ2-1; the D call from TCRdb, TRBD2, cannot be confirmed without DNA. Per germline, CDR1 SGHTA and CDR2 FQGTGA. The CDR3 extends over 18 amino acids. CDR3 sequence: CASSPGTSGGVTYNEQFF.

The chain combines TRBV4-1 with TRBJ2-3; TCRdb's assignment of TRBD1 cannot be checked, as there is no DNA. Germline CDR1 is MGHRA and CDR2 is YSYEKL. CDR3 length: 14 amino acids. The CDR3 spells CASSPDMGPNTQYF.

The chain links TRBV29-1 to TRBJ2-7. The germline CDR1 and CDR2 sequences are SQVTM and ANQGSEA. The CDR3 is 14 residues long. The CDR3 sequence: CSVVGFDTLYEQYF.